The rows below give T cell receptor beta chains drawn from one sample of a study of shared clonotypes between healthy human individuals. Sequenced by immunoSEQ multiplex PCR; TCRdb stores in-frame clones only, minus some. This table has millions of clones, 85% to 95% appearing once. The specimen sequenced was naive CD4+ T cells from PBMCs. The source of these receptors is a man aged 18-30 years in good health. Some clones in this sample may be carry-over from other donors' samples. CDR3s include the opening cysteine and the closing phenylalanine or tryptophan. Fields, in order: V gene, clone size, J gene, D gene, CDR3 DNA, CDR3 protein. D genes are given only for firm matches. Not every row has a clone size; where given, it reads once, few, many or a size class.

V: TRBV7-9
size: -
J: TRBJ1-4
D: TRBD1
DNA: TGTGCCAGCAGCAACGACAGGGGGCGAAATGAAAAACTGTTTTTT
CDR3: CASSNDRGRNEKLFF

V: TRBV28
size: -
J: TRBJ1-5
D: -
DNA: TGTGCCAGCAGTTTATTAACAGGTAGCAATCAGCCCCAGCATTTT
CDR3: CASSLLTGSNQPQHF

V: TRBV5-1
size: once
J: TRBJ2-5
D: TRBD1
DNA: TGCGCCAGCAGCCCTGCAGGGGGCGCAGGGTGGGAGACCCAGTACTTC
CDR3: CASSPAGGAGWETQYF

V: TRBV7-3
size: -
J: TRBJ2-3
D: TRBD2
DNA: TGTGCCAGCAGCCCCTTGATAGCGGGAGAAGATACGCAGTATTTT
CDR3: CASSPLIAGEDTQYF

V: TRBV5-1
size: once
J: TRBJ1-1
D: TRBD1
DNA: TGCGCCAGCAGCTCAGGGACAGGCGGGACTGAAGCTTTCTTT
CDR3: CASSSGTGGTEAFF

V: TRBV18
size: -
J: TRBJ2-1
D: -
DNA: TGTGCCAGCTCACCCCTCACGGGCAATGAGCGGTTCTTC
CDR3: CASSPLTGNERFF

V: TRBV7-3
size: -
J: TRBJ2-5
D: TRBD2
DNA: TGTGCCAGCAGCCGGGGACTAGCGGGGCAAGAGACCCAGTACTTC
CDR3: CASSRGLAGQETQYF

V: TRBV5-1
size: -
J: TRBJ2-1
D: TRBD2
DNA: TGCGCCAGCAGCCGAAGGCGACTAGCGGGAGTTAATGAGCAGTTCTTC
CDR3: CASSRRRLAGVNEQFF

V: TRBV5-1
size: -
J: TRBJ2-5
D: -
DNA: TGCGCCAGCAGCTTGGTATTGCAGTCTCAAGAGACCCAGTACTTC
CDR3: CASSLVLQSQETQYF

V: TRBV2
size: -
J: TRBJ1-4
D: TRBD1
DNA: TGTGCCAGCCGGGACAGGGGACGGAGTGAAAAACTGTTTTTT
CDR3: CASRDRGRSEKLFF

V: TRBV29-1
size: -
J: TRBJ1-1
D: -
DNA: TGCAGCGTCCTCGGGACCCCGGGTACTGAAGCTTTCTTT
CDR3: CSVLGTPGTEAFF

V: TRBV15
size: -
J: TRBJ2-4
D: -
DNA: TGTGCCACCACCTACGGGGATGGCAAAAACATTCAGTACTTC
CDR3: CATTYGDGKNIQYF